This TCR beta chain came from a study of CD8 T cells in ankylosing spondylitis (TCRdb year 2017). Context from the whole study: The study set out to find disease-linked TCR variants by profiling T cell receptor beta repertoires in ankylosing spondylitis patients and healthy donors. The full study cohort was made up of under 30 ankylosing spondylitis patients and around 100 healthy donors. Samples of peripheral blood were taken, and for ankylosing spondylitis patients, synovial fluid was collected as well.

Overall study outcomes, separate from this receptor: The disease-linked clones had a CD8+ phenotype and were found at relatively low frequencies in peripheral blood. Blood from ankylosing spondylitis patients appeared to be characterized by a TCR beta motif composed of under ten highly homologous amino acid variants. Significant enrichment of the disease-linked clones was reported in matched synovial fluid samples from ankylosing spondylitis patients. Some motif variants were previously reported in synovial fluid and blood of reactive arthritis patients, suggesting common disease-initiation mechanisms.

Notes on this clonotype: The target of this receptor is not known. No much larger clone exists at a distance of one base, and base qualities are not known.

The sequencing machine was an Illumina HiSeq 2500. Quantitative 5'-RACE with molecular barcodes was the method used to prepare the TCR beta libraries. The source study handled its data this way. To identify disease-linked TCR variants, a new computational method was used, one built on a probabilistic model of VDJ rearrangement. The public reads were reprocessed in TCRdb via fastp at Q25 and MiXCR, keeping in-frame beta chains. Rows are combined by CDR3 protein, so each entry shows the most common genes and DNA. TCRdb's processing, not the authors' own work, is the source of the V and J calls. This sample has some 700,000 distinct CDR3 sequences in its table, and around 19% of those were observed once. Of the sample, around 19% is held by the ten largest clones. The material sequenced was blood, either unsorted or a sorted T cell fraction (not recorded which). The receptor was isolated from a male donor with ankylosing spondylitis.

The CDR3 region: CASSLVTYQPQHF. The nucleotide sequence reads TGTGCCAGCAGCTTAGTCACTTATCAGCCCCAGCATTTT. The chain is made from TRBV7-2 and TRBJ1-5; no confident D gene assignment can be made. Including the terminal cysteine and phenylalanine, the CDR3 comprises 13 residues. Kept here is only the CDR3 DNA, which spans 39 bases and is read in frame from base 1. Looking up the germline V gene yields CDR1 SGHTA and CDR2 FQGNSA. A distance of 6 bases separates the germline ends of V and J, which lose 1 base and 5 bases respectively.